These T cell receptor beta chains were read from a single sample in a study of regulatory and conventional T cells in RAG deficiency. Using immunoSEQ multiplex PCR, the repertoire was profiled, and TCRdb retains in-frame clones only, with some absent. The sample has 10,000 to 15,000 clones; 85% to 95% are singletons. The same data also contributed to another study, on regulatory T cells.

Sequenced: CD4+ effector T cells sorted from blood. The receptors derive from a human donor in good health. Both conserved end residues are part of each CDR3. The order of the fields is clone size, J gene, V gene, D gene, CDR3 DNA, CDR3 protein. D genes are given only for firm matches. Clone size is stated in some rows and not others, as once, few, many or a class when expanded.

>-|TRBJ2-3|TRBV30|-
TGTGCCTGGGGGCTCAGGACAGATACGCAGTATTTT
CAWGLRTDTQYF
>-|TRBJ2-1|TRBV29-1|TRBD2
TGCAGCGACGGGTCTAGCGGGAGAGGCAATGAGCAGTTCTTC
CSDGSSGRGNEQFF
>-|TRBJ1-3|TRBV10-3|-
TGTGCCATCAGTGAGTCGACGCCGAGCTCTGGAAACACCATATATTTT
CAISESTPSSGNTIYF
>-|TRBJ2-3|TRBV5-1|TRBD2
TGCGCCAGCAGAATGCTAGCGGGAATGGGGACAGATACGCAGTATTTT
CASRMLAGMGTDTQYF
>-|TRBJ1-1|TRBV6-5|-
TGTGCCAGCAGTGGGGACCAGGGGAGGAACACTGAAGCTTTCTTT
CASSGDQGRNTEAFF
>-|TRBJ1-1|TRBV6-1|TRBD1
TGTGCCAGCAGTGCATGGGACAGCAACACTGAAGCTTTCTTT
CASSAWDSNTEAFF
>-|TRBJ1-1|TRBV16|-
TGTGCCAGCAGCCAATCGTTCAGGGGCACTGAAGCTTTCTTT
CASSQSFRGTEAFF
>-|TRBJ1-3|TRBV9|-
TGTGCCAGCAGCGGCGGACAGTACTCTGGAAACACCATATATTTT
CASSGGQYSGNTIYF
>-|TRBJ1-2|TRBV30|-
TGTGCCTGGAGTCTTCACCGACAGGTCTGGAACTATGGCTACACCTTC
CAWSLHRQVWNYGYTF
>-|TRBJ2-3|TRBV6-5|-
TGTGCCAGCAGTGCGGCCGGGAAGGATTCGGATACGCAGTATTTT
CASSAAGKDSDTQYF
>few|TRBJ2-5|TRBV27|TRBD2
TGTGCCAGCAGGGAAACTAGCGGCCCTCGGACCCAGTACTTC
CASRETSGPRTQYF
>once|TRBJ1-1|TRBV5-1|-
TGCGCCAGCAGCTTGGCCGGTAGGAGCACTGAAGCTTTCTTT
CASSLAGRSTEAFF
>-|TRBJ1-1|TRBV9|-
TGTGCCAGCAGCGTAGGCCCCCGGACAAGTCTGAACACTGAAGCTTTCTTT
CASSVGPRTSLNTEAFF
>-|TRBJ2-7|TRBV28|-
TGTGCCAGCAGTTTGGCCTACGAGCAGTACTTC
CASSLAYEQYF
>-|TRBJ2-7|TRBV27|-
TGTGCCAGCAGCACGGGTTACGAGCAGTACTTC
CASSTGYEQYF
>once|TRBJ2-2|TRBV6-6|-
TGTGCCAGCAGTTACTCGAGAGGGTCCGGGGAGCTGTTTTTT
CASSYSRGSGELFF
>-|TRBJ2-5|TRBV11-2|-
TGTGCCAGCAGCTTGGGTGGCCAAGAGACCCAGTACTTC
CASSLGGQETQYF
>-|TRBJ1-2|TRBV2|TRBD1
TGTGCCAGCAGTTTGAACAGGGGGAGTGGTGGCTACACCTTC
CASSLNRGSGGYTF
>-|TRBJ2-1|TRBV19|TRBD2
TGTGCCAGTGTCGGCCTAGCGGGAGGGCCGGGTGAGCAGTTCTTC
CASVGLAGGPGEQFF
>-|TRBJ2-5|TRBV5-1|-
TGCGCCAGCAGCTTGTCCCAAGAGACCCAGTACTTC
CASSLSQETQYF
>-|TRBJ2-7|TRBV5-1|-
TGCGCCAGCAGCTCGGGGGACAGAACCTACGAGCAGTACTTC
CASSSGDRTYEQYF
>-|TRBJ2-5|TRBV5-5|-
TGTGCCAGCAGCTTGGGAACAGCCCGGATGCCCCAGTACTTC
CASSLGTARMPQYF
>once|TRBJ1-2|TRBV5-1|-
TGCGCCAGCAGCTTGCTCCCCCCCACAGACGGCTACACCTTC
CASSLLPPTDGYTF
>-|TRBJ2-7|TRBV9|-
TGTGCCAGCAGCGTATTTTCCAGCAGCTACGAGCAGTACTTC
CASSVFSSSYEQYF
>-|TRBJ1-1|TRBV5-6|-
TGTGCCAGCAGCATTGCACGGGGTCAACGAATCATGAACACTGAAGCTTTCTTT
CASSIARGQRIMNTEAFF
>-|TRBJ1-2|TRBV2|-
TGTGCCAGCAGTGAAGCCGGAGGGGATGCAGGCTACACCTTC
CASSEAGGDAGYTF
>-|TRBJ2-7|TRBV30|TRBD1
TGTGCCTGGAGTCACAAGGTACCCGGGACAGGATTTATCGAGCAGTACTTC
CAWSHKVPGTGFIEQYF
>-|TRBJ2-7|TRBV19|-
TGTGCCAGTAGACCGATGCCAGGGAGCTCCTACGAGCAGTACTTC
CASRPMPGSSYEQYF
>-|TRBJ1-3|TRBV28|-
TGTGCCAGCAGTCAAGGGGGCTCTGGAAACACCATATATTTT
CASSQGGSGNTIYF
>-|TRBJ1-5|TRBV6-1|-
TGTGCCAGCAAACCTTTTAGTAATAGCAATCAGCCCCAGCATTTT
CASKPFSNSNQPQHF
>-|TRBJ2-1|TRBV4-1|TRBD2
TGCGCCAGCAGCCACCCCGGGACTAGCGGCGCCAATGAGCAGTTCTTC
CASSHPGTSGANEQFF
>-|TRBJ1-2|TRBV29-1|-
TGCAGCGTCGACAGTGTGACAGGATATGGCTACACCTTC
CSVDSVTGYGYTF
>-|TRBJ1-4|TRBV5-1|TRBD1
TGCGCCAGCAGCTTTTTGTCGCAGGGACAGGGTGGTGAAAAACTGTTTTTT
CASSFLSQGQGGEKLFF
>-|TRBJ1-1|TRBV15|TRBD1
TGTGCCACCAGCAGAGGGCTTCGACAGGGGGCCACTGAAGCTTTCTTT
CATSRGLRQGATEAFF
>-|TRBJ1-1|TRBV5-1|-
TGCGCCAGCAGCTTGGATTCCCGCTCGAACACTGAAGCTTTCTTT
CASSLDSRSNTEAFF
>-|TRBJ2-1|TRBV4-1|TRBD2
TGCGCCAGCAGCCAAGTAGGGACTAGGTATGATGAGCAGTTCTTC
CASSQVGTRYDEQFF
>-|TRBJ1-1|TRBV28|TRBD1
TGTGCCAGCAGCTGGGACAGGGTGAACACTGAAGCTTTCTTT
CASSWDRVNTEAFF
>-|TRBJ1-6|TRBV5-4|TRBD1
TGTGCCAGCAGCTTGGGACAGGGGATCCCCCTCCACTTT
CASSLGQGIPLHF
>-|TRBJ1-1|TRBV6-1|-
TGTGCCAGCAGTAGAACAGAGACGGGATACGAAGCTTTCTTT
CASSRTETGYEAFF
>-|TRBJ1-6|TRBV30|-
TGTGCCTGGAGGCTAAAGACAGGCAGTTCACCCCTCCACTTT
CAWRLKTGSSPLHF
>once|TRBJ2-7|TRBV20-1|-
TGCAGTGCTTTTATTTTTTCCGAGCAGTACTTC
CSAFIFSEQYF
>-|TRBJ2-7|TRBV6-6|TRBD1
TGTGCCAGCACACAGGGGGTGGGCGAGCAGTACTTC
CASTQGVGEQYF